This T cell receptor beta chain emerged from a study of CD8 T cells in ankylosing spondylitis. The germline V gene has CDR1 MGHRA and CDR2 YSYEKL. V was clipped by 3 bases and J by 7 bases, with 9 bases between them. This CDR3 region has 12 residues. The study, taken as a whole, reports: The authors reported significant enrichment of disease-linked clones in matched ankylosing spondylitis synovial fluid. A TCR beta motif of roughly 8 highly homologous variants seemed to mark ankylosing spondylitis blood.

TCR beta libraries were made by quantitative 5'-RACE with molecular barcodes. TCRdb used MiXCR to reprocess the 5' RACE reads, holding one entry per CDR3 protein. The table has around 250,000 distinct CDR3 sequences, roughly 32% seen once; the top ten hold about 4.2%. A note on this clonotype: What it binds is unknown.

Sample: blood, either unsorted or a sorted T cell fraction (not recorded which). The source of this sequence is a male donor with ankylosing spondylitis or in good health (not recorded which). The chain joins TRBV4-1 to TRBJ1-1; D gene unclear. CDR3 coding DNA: TGCGCCAGCAGCCAGGAACCGGGTGAAGCTTTCTTT. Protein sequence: CASSQEPGEAFF.